This TCR beta chain was found in a study of STAT5B mutations in CD4+ large granular lymphocyte leukemia. With regard to this clone: The antigen is not known.

Using immunoSEQ multiplex PCR, the repertoire was profiled, and TCRdb retains in-frame clones only, with some absent. This sample carries 35,000 or so clones, 69% of them seen once, and the ten largest clones take 2.5% to 3%. Germline-derived CDR1 and CDR2 are LNHDA and SQIVND (reference sequence). The CDR3 sequence is 15 residues long. Between the trimmed V and J ends, which lost 2 bases and 4 bases, there was a span of 13 bases. Study observations and caveats: TRBV06-family usage was enriched in top patient clones (8/27) versus controls (2/35). CD4-sorted patient repertoires seemed more clonal than healthy CD4+ repertoires. Data were not HLA-matched across samples.

Sequenced material: CD4+ T cells from blood buffy coats. The receptor was isolated from a human donor in good health. V is TRBV19 and J is TRBJ2-3, with TRBD1 as a possible D gene (5 bases). The DNA for the CDR3 is TGTGCCAGTAGTATATCGAGAACAGGCGCAGATACGCAGTATTTT. Protein product: CASSISRTGADTQYF. The variable domain in full, with the rest retrieved from reference TRBV19 and TRBJ2-3, is DGGITQSPKYLFRKEGQNVTLSCEQNLNHDAMYWYRQDPGQGLRLIYYSQIVNDFQKGDIAEGYSVSREKKESFPLTVTSAQKNPTAFYLCASSISRTGADTQYFGPGTRLTVL.